The T cell receptor beta chain described here comes from a study of shared clonotypes between healthy human individuals. Study-wide context: In total, the donors were a couple of women and a few men aged 18 to 49. The study, taken as a whole, reports: Clonotype sharing among donors, it was expected, would be affected by sequencing depth. Sampling covered blood only; tissue repertoires likely differ.

In germline, CDR1 is SGHRS, CDR2 YFSETQ. Trimming took 3 bases from V and 7 from J; bases not matched to a gene: 7. The CDR3 totals 14 residues. Turning to this clone: Its antigen is still unknown.

Measured with immunoSEQ multiplex PCR; TCRdb has only the in-frame clones, and not every one. The table records approximately 700,000 clones, 73% of them present only once. The TCR originated in a woman between 25 and 40 years old in good health. Specimen: memory CD4+ T cells sorted from blood. Subset in this sample: CD45RA-negative fraction. This chain connects TRBV5-1 to TRBJ2-1; TRBD1 aligns across 7 bases. The CDR3 sequence: CASSSLGTANEQFF. In DNA form, the CDR3 reads TGCGCCAGCAGCTCGCTCGGGACAGCAAATGAGCAGTTCTTC.